This T cell receptor (beta chain) was sequenced for a study of blood T cell repertoires in COVID-19. CDR1 is SGHDT, CDR2 YYEEEE, per germline. V gave up 2 bases and J gave up 7 bases; unmatched junction bases: 6. The CDR3 extends over 15 amino acids. Per the original data handling: Estimation of nucleated cell counts relied on the amplification of reference gene primers. Using immunoSEQ multiplex PCR, the repertoire was profiled, and TCRdb retains in-frame clones only, with some absent. D and trimming come from the DNA, and the V and J calls and clone size come from that table. The table lists tens of thousands of clones, 70% to 85% of them singletons.

The sample consisted of peripheral blood. The receptor was isolated from a man aged 55 to 70 with acute or convalescent COVID-19. This chain links TRBV5-6 with TRBJ2-1, with 10 bases identical to TRBD2. CDR3: CASSLQAGGTNEQFF. The CDR3 nucleotides read TGTGCCAGCAGCTTACAAGCGGGGGGGACAAATGAGCAGTTCTTC.